What follows are 8 T cell receptor beta chains derived from one specimen sequenced in a study of T-cell memory formation after mild COVID-19. Via MiXCR, TCRdb re-called the 5' RACE reads, giving one row per CDR3 protein. This sample has roughly 110,000 distinct CDR3 sequences, with around 14% found just once. The sequencing input was PBMCs or a T cell subset sorted from them (not recorded which). The receptors come from a man aged 18-30 years who had mild COVID-19 (a few samples of this study predate the infection). Cell type and time point are not known.

V usage is TRBV6-5 and J usage is TRBJ2-3; D is uncertain. V lost 2 bases to trimming and J lost 2 bases, with 11 bases between them. This CDR3 comprises 15 residues. Germline values: CDR1 MNHEY, CDR2 SVGAGI. Written as DNA, the CDR3 is TGTGCCAGCAGTTACGCTATTAGTCACACAGATACGCAGTATTTT. This codes for CASSYAISHTDTQYF.

Relative to its sample, this clonotype is large. This chain connects TRBV6-2 or TRBV6-3 to TRBJ1-5; tentatively, D is TRBD1 (5 bases). Germline CDR1 MNHEY, CDR2 SVGEGT. V dropped 6 bases and J dropped 2 bases, with 11 bases sitting between them. The CDR3 extends over 14 amino acids. In nucleotides, the CDR3 is TGTGCCAGCAGATCACTACAGGGCAATCAGCCCCAGCATTTT. Encoded protein: CASRSLQGNQPQHF.

The rearrangement uses TRBV7-4 and TRBJ1-2; possible D gene TRBD1, 6 bases. Germline values: CDR1 SGHVT, CDR2 SQSDAQ. The CDR3 totals 13 residues. The ends were cut back, 8 bases at V and 10 bases at J, with 20 bases in the middle. The CDR3 here is CASRRGVLRFYTF. CDR3 nucleotides: TGTGCCAGCCGCAGGGGAGTCCTGAGATTCTACACCTTC.

CDR3 DNA sequence: TGTGCCAGCGGACAGAGAAGCAATCAGCCCCAGCATTTT. Encoded protein: CASGQRSNQPQHF. This chain links TRBV6-5 with TRBJ1-5, with D perhaps TRBD1 (6 bases). The CDR3 totals 13 residues. The V end lost 8 bases, the J end lost 1 base, and 9 bases lay between the germline ends. Germline CDR1 reads MNHEY; CDR2 reads SVGAGI.

The chain employs TRBV6-5 and TRBJ2-1; 10 nucleotides line up with TRBD1. Trimming cost V 5 bases and J 6 bases; bases outside gene matches: 7. CDR3 length: 15 amino acids. The germline V gene has CDR1 MNHEY and CDR2 SVGAGI. The CDR3 here is CASSLDRGLFNEQFF. The CDR3 DNA reads TGTGCCAGCAGTCTCGACAGGGGGCTTTTCAATGAGCAGTTCTTC.

The rearrangement joins TRBV5-6 to TRBJ1-5; 9 nucleotides agree with TRBD1. Germline V gene data show CDR1 as SGHDT and CDR2 as YYEEEE. Trimming at V came to 4 bases and at J to 4 bases, leaving 9 bases not matched to a gene. CDR3 size: 16 residues. CDR3 DNA: TGTGCCAGCAGCAAACAGGGGGCGGCTCTTAATCAGCCCCAGCATTTT. Protein: CASSKQGAALNQPQHF.

The V gene is TRBV29-1, the J gene TRBJ1-1; 7 positions match TRBD1. V lost 5 bases, J lost 0 bases, and 6 bases stayed unmatched. The CDR3 runs 14 residues. Per germline, CDR1 SQVTM and CDR2 ANQGSEA. For the CDR3, the DNA is TGCAGCGTTAAGACAGGGTTCTTGAACACTGAAGCTTTCTTT. Amino acids: CSVKTGFLNTEAFF.

This clonotype was seen repeatedly, ten times or more. The V and J genes are TRBV9 and TRBJ2-3; the match to TRBD2 covers 7 bases. V dropped 6 bases and J dropped 2; count of bases not matched to a gene: 9. CDR3 size: 15 residues. Per the germline V gene, CDR1 is SGDLS and CDR2 is YYNGEE. This CDR3 is CASNRAGTPTDTQYF. Written as DNA, the CDR3 is TGTGCCAGCAATCGAGCGGGGACCCCCACAGATACGCAGTATTTT.